Listed here are 27 T cell receptor beta chains from one sample, sequenced in a study of T cell responses to AZD1222 COVID-19 vaccine. Sequencing used immunoSEQ multiplex PCR; TCRdb keeps in-frame clones, though not all of them. The table includes about 97,000 clones, around 87% detected once. Sequenced material: peripheral blood, taken 28 days after the second AZD1222 dose. These receptors originate from an adult who received the AZD1222 COVID-19 vaccine.

The rearrangement links TRBV7-9 to TRBJ1-2; D not certain. The ends were cut back, 5 bases at V and 6 bases at J, with 19 bases in the middle. The CDR3 totals 15 residues. CDR1 is SEHNR and CDR2 is FQNEAQ in the germline V gene (reference sequence). CDR3 nucleotides: TGTGCCAGCAGCATAGGGAGGACTCCTGTTCATGGCTACACCTTC. Protein sequence: CASSIGRTPVHGYTF.

V gene TRBV7-2 combines with J gene TRBJ1-2, with 9 positions matching TRBD1. The CDR3 runs to 16 residues. CDR1 is SGHTA, CDR2 FQGNSA, per germline. The ends lost 3 bases at V and 7 bases at J; junction bases unmatched: 12. CDR3 region: CASSFGNPGQGFGYTF. CDR3 nucleotides: TGTGCCAGCAGCTTTGGAAATCCGGGACAGGGATTTGGCTACACCTTC.

V usage is TRBV12-5 and J usage is TRBJ1-2; D is undetermined. The V gene's germline CDR1 is LGHNT and CDR2 FRNRAP. The CDR3 extends over 12 amino acids. Deletions cut 0 bases from V and 7 bases from J, with 6 bases between. CDR3 region: CASGLVPGGYTF. The CDR3 region has the DNA TGTGCTAGTGGTTTGGTACCGGGTGGCTACACCTTC.

The rearrangement joins TRBV28 to TRBJ2-7, with 9 positions matching TRBD1. The ends lost 5 bases at V and 3 bases at J; junction bases unmatched: 5. The germline V gene encodes CDR1 MDHEN and CDR2 SYDVKM. This CDR3 contains 14 residues. CDR3: CASSTGTGFYEQYF. The DNA for the CDR3 is TGTGCCAGCAGTACCGGGACAGGGTTCTACGAGCAGTACTTC.

This clone was observed a few times. The chain uses TRBV28 and TRBJ2-3; 9 positions match TRBD1. The CDR3 spans 16 residues. Looked up from germline, CDR1 is MDHEN and CDR2 is SYDVKM. V shed 4 bases and J 3 bases; nucleotides not matched to a gene: 8. The CDR3 DNA sequence: TGTGCCAGCAGTTCACGGACAGGGGTTATAACAGATACGCAGTATTTT. Translation gives CASSSRTGVITDTQYF.

V gene TRBV18 combines with J gene TRBJ1-3; possibly TRBD1 for D (5 bases). Germline CDR1 is KGHSH and CDR2 is LQKENI. The CDR3 loop spans 14 amino acids. With 6 bases removed from V and 2 bases from J, the gap between germline ends came to 11 bases. The CDR3 sequence: CASSRTGAGNTIYF. In DNA, the CDR3 is TGTGCCAGCTCCCGTACAGGAGCTGGAAACACCATATATTTT.

The V gene is TRBV30, the J gene TRBJ2-2; 8 nucleotides line up with TRBD1. V dropped 5 bases and J dropped 4; count of bases not matched to a gene: 6. Germline V gives CDR1 GTSNPN, CDR2 SVGIG (reference sequence). This CDR3 comprises 14 residues. Here the CDR3 reads CAWGGQAGTGELFF. CDR3 DNA: TGTGCCTGGGGGGGACAGGCTGGCACCGGGGAGCTGTTTTTT.

For the CDR3, the DNA is TGCAGTGGAAGCAGTGTCTACGAGCAGTACTTC. Translating it yields CSGSSVYEQYF. The chain couples TRBV20-1 to TRBJ2-7; no clear D. The CDR3 covers 11 residues. Trimming shortened V by 7 bases and J by 3 bases, and 10 bases separated the two germline ends. In germline, CDR1 is DFQATT, CDR2 SNEGSKA (reference sequence).

The chain uses TRBV12-5 and TRBJ2-5, with D uncertain. There are 13 residues in the CDR3. Germline V gives CDR1 LGHNT, CDR2 FRNRAP. Trimming removed 2 bases at V and 5 bases at J, with 9 bases between. CDR3 nucleotides: TGTGCTAGTGGTTTGTACCCCCGGGAGACCCAGTACTTC. As protein: CASGLYPRETQYF.

This clone appeared once. The chain employs TRBV5-1 and TRBJ2-3; tentatively, D is TRBD1 or TRBD2 (7 bases each). Trimming stripped 3 bases from V and 2 bases from J, with 16 bases between. Germline V lookup: CDR1 SGHRS, CDR2 YFSETQ. The CDR3 covers 16 residues. The CDR3: CASSWGGQTFTDTQYF. The CDR3 bases are TGCGCCAGCAGCTGGGGGGGACAGACTTTCACAGATACGCAGTATTTT.

The chain uses TRBV27 and TRBJ2-7; 8 nucleotides match TRBD2. J was trimmed by 5 bases and V by 8 bases; bases with no gene match: 2. The CDR3 contains 11 residues. The germline gives CDR1 MNHEY, CDR2 SMNVEV (reference sequence). The CDR3 region has the DNA TGTGCCAGCGGACTAGCCCACGAGCAGTACTTC. Protein: CASGLAHEQYF.

This chain links TRBV9 with TRBJ2-7, with 14 positions matching TRBD2. The CDR3 consists of 15 residues. Per germline, CDR1 SGDLS and CDR2 YYNGEE. The V gene end was trimmed by 3 bases and the J gene end by 5 bases; junction bases not matched to a gene: 4. In DNA form, the CDR3 reads TGTGCCAGCAGCGCTGGGACTAGCGGGAGCCACGAGCAGTACTTC. Translation: CASSAGTSGSHEQYF.

CDR3 DNA sequence: TGTGCCAGCAGTTACTTAGAGAACTATGGCTACACCTTC. It codes for CASSYLENYGYTF. This chain joins TRBV6-5 and TRBJ1-2; D uncertain. The CDR3 covers 13 residues. Germline assignment: CDR1 MNHEY and CDR2 SVGAGI. The ends were cut back, 1 base at V and 2 bases at J, with 5 bases in the middle.

The J gene is TRBJ2-3, the V gene TRBV5-5; 7 bases line up with TRBD2. With 2 bases clipped from V and 2 bases from J, the junction kept 8 bases outside the gene matches. Looked up from germline, CDR1 is SGHKS and CDR2 is YYEKEE (reference sequence). There are 16 residues in the CDR3. This CDR3 is CASSFGTAGITDTQYF. For the CDR3, the DNA is TGTGCCAGCAGCTTTGGTACAGCGGGGATCACAGATACGCAGTATTTT.

J is TRBJ2-3 and V is TRBV20-1; no reliable D call. From germline, CDR1 is DFQATT and CDR2 SNEGSKA (reference sequence). The V gene lost 4 bases and the J gene lost 6 bases, with 8 bases spanning the gap. This CDR3 has 11 amino acids. The CDR3 region is CSANRADTQYF. The CDR3 bases are TGCAGTGCTAACCGGGCGGATACGCAGTATTTT.

The chain carries TRBV4-3 and TRBJ2-2; D is possibly TRBD2 (6 bases). Germline CDR1 is LGHNA and CDR2 is YSLEER. Trimming left V 0 bases short and J 3 bases short, with 23 bases between. The length of the CDR3 is 20 residues. The CDR3 DNA follows: TGCGCCAGCAGCCAAGATGGCGGGGTGGTTGGCGGAGAATACACCGGGGAGCTGTTTTTT. It specifies CASSQDGGVVGGEYTGELFF.

The chain recombines TRBV7-2 with TRBJ2-7; 12 bases are shared with TRBD2. The germline CDR1 and CDR2 sequences are SGHTA and FQGNSA. With V trimmed by 0 bases and J by 7 bases, 16 bases remained unmatched. The CDR3 is 19 residues long. The CDR3: CASSLAGTSGSPLRREQYF. As DNA, the CDR3 is TGTGCCAGCAGCTTAGCGGGGACTAGCGGGTCCCCTCTAAGGAGGGAGCAGTACTTC.

CDR3 DNA sequence: TGTGCCAGCAGCGAAACAGGGACGAACACCGGGGAGCTGTTTTTT. This translates into CASSETGTNTGELFF. The chain uses TRBV7-9 and TRBJ2-2, with a weak D call TRBD1 (6 bases). Trimming removed 5 bases from V and 0 bases from J, with 10 bases in between. This CDR3 has 15 residues. The germline gives CDR1 SEHNR, CDR2 FQNEAQ (reference sequence).

V gene TRBV6-5 combines with J gene TRBJ2-3, with D hard to call. The V end lost 0 bases, the J end lost 6 bases, and 7 bases lay between the germline ends. The CDR3 loop spans 13 amino acids. Germline CDR1 MNHEY, CDR2 SVGAGI. The CDR3 loop is CASSYSGVDTQYF. The DNA of the CDR3 is TGTGCCAGCAGTTACTCGGGCGTGGATACGCAGTATTTT.

CDR3 amino acids: CASSGAGDLIEKLFF. CDR3 bases: TGTGCCAGCAGCGGGGCCGGGGACCTCATTGAAAAACTGTTTTTT. The rearrangement joins TRBV28 to TRBJ1-4; TRBD1 might be the D (5 bases). The germline CDR1 and CDR2 sequences are MDHEN and SYDVKM. The CDR3 spans 15 residues. V dropped 6 bases and J dropped 7 bases, with 18 bases sitting between them.

CDR3: CASSPMKAGPLGGTDTQYF. For the CDR3, the DNA is TGTGCCAGCTCACCGATGAAAGCGGGGCCCCTCGGGGGCACAGATACGCAGTATTTT. The J gene is TRBJ2-3, the V gene TRBV18; 7 bases align to TRBD2. This CDR3 is built from 19 residues. V trimming: 3 bases; J trimming: 1 base; junction bases outside the gene matches: 16. Per germline, CDR1 KGHSH and CDR2 LQKENI.

This chain links TRBV4-2 with TRBJ1-1, with unresolved D. The CDR3 has 12 residues. From germline, CDR1 is LGHNA and CDR2 YNFKEQ. The V end lost 6 bases, the J end lost 0 bases, and 5 bases lay between the germline ends. The CDR3 here is CASSTMNTEAFF. DNA of the CDR3: TGTGCCAGCAGTACTATGAACACTGAAGCTTTCTTT.

V gene TRBV11-2 combines with J gene TRBJ2-4; D could derive from TRBD1 or TRBD2 (5 bases each). CDR1 and CDR2 from the germline V gene are SGHAT and FQNNGV. The CDR3 has 16 amino acids. V lost 5 bases to trimming and J lost 5 bases, with 19 bases between them. CDR3 in amino acids: CASSPRGANRENIQYF. As DNA, the CDR3 is TGTGCCAGCAGCCCGAGGGGCGCTAATAGGGAAAACATTCAGTACTTC.

The gene calls are TRBV19 and TRBJ1-1; 9 bases map to TRBD1. The CDR3 is made up of 16 amino acids. V lost 5 bases to trimming and J lost 5 bases; unmatched junction nucleotides: 12. Looked up from germline, CDR1 is LNHDA and CDR2 is SQIVND (reference sequence). This CDR3 reads CASSGGPRTGETEAFF. CDR3 coding DNA: TGTGCCAGTAGTGGGGGACCGCGGACAGGGGAGACTGAAGCTTTCTTT.

The J gene is TRBJ2-1, the V gene TRBV29-1; weak D call: TRBD2 (5 bases). In germline, CDR1 is SQVTM, CDR2 ANQGSEA. The CDR3 covers 15 residues. Trimming pared 2 bases from V and 3 bases from J, leaving 14 bases between. The CDR3 loop is CSVEITAGVYNEQFF. The CDR3, as DNA: TGCAGCGTTGAAATAACTGCGGGTGTCTACAATGAGCAGTTCTTC.

V usage is TRBV11-2 and J usage is TRBJ2-5; possibly TRBD1 or TRBD2 for D (5 bases each). This CDR3 region has 16 residues. Germline assignment: CDR1 SGHAT and CDR2 FQNNGV. With 0 bases removed from V and 7 bases from J, the gap between germline ends came to 18 bases. The CDR3 here is CASSLERNRGQGTQYF. CDR3 DNA sequence: TGTGCCAGCAGCTTAGAAAGAAACAGAGGGCAGGGGACCCAGTACTTC.

The gene calls are TRBV2 and TRBJ2-7; D perhaps matches TRBD2 (5 bases). With 4 bases removed from V and 1 base from J, the gap between germline ends came to 11 bases. CDR1 and CDR2 from the germline V gene are SNHLY and FYNNEI. The CDR3 covers 14 residues. The CDR3 region is CASSVDAGSYEQYF. The CDR3 nucleotides read TGTGCCAGCAGTGTTGATGCGGGTTCCTACGAGCAGTACTTC.